The next 15 T cell receptor beta chains were all read from a single sample in a study of blood T cell repertoires in COVID-19. Produced via immunoSEQ multiplex PCR; TCRdb's table is partial and in-frame only. The table shows fewer than 200,000 clones, with roughly 87% occurring only once. What was sequenced was peripheral blood. These receptors were obtained from a man aged 18-30 years who had recovered from COVID-19.

V usage is TRBV6-1 and J usage is TRBJ1-5; possible D gene TRBD1, 5 bases. The CDR3 extends over 14 amino acids. CDR1 and CDR2 (germline): MNHNS, SASEGT. Trimming removed 3 bases from V and 4 bases from J, with 10 bases in between. The CDR3 nucleotides read TGTGCCAGCAGTGATTCGGCAGGGAATCAGCCCCAGCATTTT. The encoded protein is CASSDSAGNQPQHF.

This clone was counted once. Its ends do not fully match the called genes, so a read error is possible. The genes are TRBV20-1 and TRBJ1-6; 9 bases are a match to TRBD1. The length of the CDR3 is 11 residues. The V gene's germline CDR1 is DFQATT and CDR2 SNEGSKA (reference sequence). CDR3 sequence reads: CSANPGQGANF. CDR3 sequence (DNA): TGCAGTGCAAACCCGGGACAGGGAGCGAACTTT.

This rearrangement joins TRBV7-2 to TRBJ1-1; TRBD1 aligns across 8 bases. Germline V lookup: CDR1 SGHTA, CDR2 FQGNSA. V lost 6 bases to trimming and J lost 4 bases; unmatched junction nucleotides: 7. This CDR3 is built from 14 residues. The CDR3 spells CASRYLGQATEAFF. The CDR3, as DNA: TGTGCCAGCAGGTATTTGGGACAGGCCACTGAAGCTTTCTTT.

The rearrangement joins TRBV25-1 to TRBJ1-4; 8 bases map to TRBD1. The CDR3 is 14 amino acids. Germline CDR1 and CDR2: MGHDK and SYGVNS. The V and J ends lost 6 bases and 8 bases, in that order; junction bases with no gene match: 8. The CDR3 sequence: CASRPQGAGEKLFF. The DNA of the CDR3 is TGTGCCAGCAGACCTCAGGGGGCGGGGGAAAAACTGTTTTTT.

The chain recombines TRBV9 with TRBJ2-5, with TRBD2 identical over 11 bases. The CDR3 has 15 amino acids. Germline V gene data show CDR1 as SGDLS and CDR2 as YYNGEE. The V and J ends lost 3 bases and 3 bases, in that order; junction bases with no gene match: 4. CDR3 DNA sequence: TGTGCCAGCAGCGCCGGGACTAGCGGAAAAGAGACCCAGTACTTC. Amino acid sequence: CASSAGTSGKETQYF.

The chain recombines TRBV27 with TRBJ2-7; a weak D match, TRBD1 (6 bases). The V end lost 1 base, the J end lost 2 bases, and 9 bases lay between the germline ends. The CDR3 consists of 14 residues. The germline gives CDR1 MNHEY, CDR2 SMNVEV (reference sequence). The CDR3, as DNA: TGTGCCAGCAGTTTATATCCAGGGGCCTACGAGCAGTACTTC. Translating it yields CASSLYPGAYEQYF.

J is TRBJ2-5 and V is TRBV12-5; 8 bases line up with TRBD1. The V and J ends lost 4 bases and 1 base, in that order; junction bases with no gene match: 5. This CDR3 region has 15 residues. Germline V gene data show CDR1 as LGHNT and CDR2 as FRNRAP. The CDR3 region has the DNA TGTGCTAGTGGTTCCGGACAGGGTTTCCAAGAGACCCAGTACTTC. As protein: CASGSGQGFQETQYF. Full variable domain (remainder filled in from reference TRBV12-5 and TRBJ2-5): DARVTQTPRHKVTEMGQEVTMRCQPILGHNTVFWYRQTMMQGLELLAYFRNRAPLDDSGMPKDRFSAEMPDATLATLKIQPSEPRDSAVYFCASGSGQGFQETQYFGPGTRLLVL.

The V gene is TRBV7-9, the J gene TRBJ1-2; tentatively, D is TRBD1 (5 bases). The CDR3 covers 15 residues. Germline V lookup: CDR1 SEHNR, CDR2 FQNEAQ (reference sequence). Deletions cut 1 base from V and 4 bases from J, with 13 bases between. The CDR3 DNA is TGTGCCAGCAGCTTAGGGGGGGAATGGAGCTATGGCTACACCTTC. Amino acid sequence: CASSLGGEWSYGYTF.

In this sample, this clone turned up once. This chain links TRBV19 with TRBJ1-1; 7 bases agree with TRBD1. Germline V gene data show CDR1 as LNHDA and CDR2 as SQIVND (reference sequence). The junction had 10 bases not matched to a gene; V was cut back by 7 bases and J by 2 bases. There are 15 residues in the CDR3. The CDR3 nucleotides are TGTGCCAGTACCCCTACGACAGGGATTAACACTGAAGCTTTCTTT. Its translation is CASTPTTGINTEAFF.

The rearrangement links TRBV5-1 to TRBJ1-1; 10 bases are shared with TRBD1. J was trimmed by 1 base and V by 4 bases; bases with no gene match: 13. CDR1 is SGHRS, CDR2 YFSETQ, per germline. This CDR3 has 18 amino acids. The DNA of the CDR3 is TGCGCCAGCAGCATCCGACAGGGGGCGCGGACGGAGAACACTGAAGCTTTCTTT. Residues: CASSIRQGARTENTEAFF.

The genes are TRBV5-8 and TRBJ2-6, with D possibly being TRBD1 (6 bases). The CDR3 has 15 residues. CDR1 is SGHTS, CDR2 YDEGEE, per germline. V was pared by 4 bases and J by 2 bases, with 10 bases between. Written as DNA, the CDR3 is TGTGCCAGCAGCCCGGGACAAGCTGGGGCCAACGTCCTGACTTTC. Protein sequence: CASSPGQAGANVLTF. The whole variable domain, filled in from reference TRBV5-8 and TRBJ2-6, reads EAGVTQSPTHLIKTRGQQATLRCSPISGHTSVYWYQQALGLGLQFLLWYDEGEERNRGNFPPRFSGRQFPNYSSELNVNALELEDSALYLCASSPGQAGANVLTFGAGSRLTVL.

This clone was picked up a small number of times. The V gene is TRBV4-3, the J gene TRBJ1-2; D possibly corresponds to TRBD1 (6 bases). The CDR3 totals 17 residues. Germline V CDR1 and CDR2: LGHNA, YSLEER. V gave up 2 bases and J gave up 8 bases, with 24 bases separating them. In DNA, the CDR3 is TGCGCCAGCAGCCAACATTTCGGGGACATACAAACTGGGGGCTACACCTTC. Translated: CASSQHFGDIQTGGYTF.

This clone was seen more than once but under ten times. The rearrangement uses TRBV9 and TRBJ2-1; TRBD1 matches 8 bases. V lost 4 bases to trimming and J lost 6 bases; unmatched junction nucleotides: 9. The CDR3 runs 15 residues. CDR1 SGDLS and CDR2 YYNGEE come from the germline V gene. The CDR3 sequence is CASSPGQGRFNEQFF. DNA of the CDR3: TGTGCCAGCAGCCCCGGACAGGGTAGGTTCAATGAGCAGTTCTTC.

This clone was detected only once. The rearrangement links TRBV5-1 to TRBJ1-1, with 9 bases identical to TRBD1. This CDR3 comprises 15 residues. Germline CDR1 reads SGHRS; CDR2 reads YFSETQ. The ends lost 5 bases at V and 4 bases at J; junction bases unmatched: 9. In DNA form, the CDR3 reads TGCGCCAGCAGTTATCAAGGACAGGGGACCACTGAAGCTTTCTTT. This translates into CASSYQGQGTTEAFF.

This sequence joins TRBV27 and TRBJ1-1, with D possibly being TRBD1 (6 bases). Trimming removed 3 bases at V and 0 bases at J, with 14 bases between. Per germline, CDR1 MNHEY and CDR2 SMNVEV (reference sequence). The CDR3 covers 16 residues. CDR3 bases: TGTGCCAGCAGTTTGGGGGGGGCGCATTTGAACACTGAAGCTTTCTTT. Encoded protein: CASSLGGAHLNTEAFF.